This TCR beta chain was recovered during a study of technical replicates of blood from a few donors. Libraries were prepared by immunoSEQ multiplex PCR; TCRdb keeps only in-frame clonotypes and omits some of them. There are some 89,000 clones in the sample; approximately 94% occur only once, and over 0.25% lies in the top ten. Germline lookup yields CDR1 SGHDN and CDR2 FVKESK. The CDR3 loop spans 14 amino acids. V was pared by 5 bases and J by 3 bases, with 5 bases of the junction left unmatched. This chain connects TRBV14 to TRBJ2-3, with 7 bases that match TRBD2. The sequence was collected from a human donor in good health. Sequencing input: T cells isolated from PBMCs. CDR3 sequence (DNA): TGTGCCAGCAGCGGGAGGGCCATAACAGATACGCAGTATTTT. This encodes CASSGRAITDTQYF.